The 11 T cell receptor beta chains reported below all come from one sample, sequenced in a study of blood T cell repertoires in COVID-19. Using immunoSEQ multiplex PCR, the repertoire was profiled, and TCRdb retains in-frame clones only, with some absent. There are fewer than 100,000 clones in the sample; around 87% occur only once, and approximately 15% lies in the top ten. Sequenced sample: peripheral blood. The receptors shown here come from a human donor in a cohort sampled during active COVID-19.

V is TRBV3-1 (or the pseudogene TRBV3-2) and J is TRBJ1-2, with TRBD1 matching over 9 bases. The germline gives CDR1 LGHDT, CDR2 YNNKEL (reference sequence). V gave up 3 bases and J gave up 8 bases; unmatched junction bases: 7. CDR3 size: 14 residues. CDR3 in DNA: TGTGCCAGCAGCCAGGCCGGGACAGGGACAGGCTACACCTTC. Protein sequence: CASSQAGTGTGYTF.

The rearrangement joins TRBV6-5 to TRBJ2-2; 8 positions match TRBD1. J gave up 5 bases and V 6 bases, and 8 bases lay outside the gene matches. CDR1 MNHEY and CDR2 SVGAGI come from the germline V gene. There are 15 residues in the CDR3. Here the CDR3 DNA reads TGTGCCAGCAGAACCGACAGGGGAAGTACCGGGGAGCTGTTTTTT. As protein: CASRTDRGSTGELFF.

V gene TRBV20-1 combines with J gene TRBJ1-1; D gene uncertain. The ends were cut back, 3 bases at V and 5 bases at J, with 19 bases in the middle. Per the germline V gene, CDR1 is DFQATT and CDR2 is SNEGSKA (reference sequence). There are 15 residues in the CDR3. CDR3 amino acids: CSASDRLTSRTEAFF. CDR3 sequence (DNA): TGCAGTGCTAGTGACCGACTTACGAGTAGGACTGAAGCTTTCTTT.

In its sample, this clone was seen a few times. The V and J genes are TRBV4-3 and TRBJ2-7; the D gene is possibly TRBD1 (6 bases). CDR3 size: 15 residues. CDR1 and CDR2 (germline): LGHNA, YSLEER. Trimming took off 3 bases at V and 4 bases at J, with 16 bases between the two ends. The CDR3: CASSQSPSQGYEQYF. The CDR3 bases are TGCGCCAGCAGCCAGTCCCCAAGCCAGGGGTACGAGCAGTACTTC.

J is TRBJ2-7 and V is TRBV28, with D hard to call. V lost 6 bases and J lost 3, with 9 bases in between. The V gene's germline CDR1 is MDHEN and CDR2 SYDVKM. The CDR3 consists of 12 residues. The CDR3 spells CASSRFNYEQYF. The CDR3 DNA sequence: TGTGCCAGCAGCCGGTTCAACTACGAGCAGTACTTC.

The chain recombines TRBV4-2 with TRBJ2-2, with a weak D call TRBD2 (6 bases). The CDR3 length is 16 residues. CDR1 and CDR2 from the germline V gene are LGHNA and YNFKEQ. The V gene lost 0 bases and the J gene lost 2 bases, with 10 bases spanning the gap. The CDR3 reads CASSQEVAVNTGELFF. The CDR3 nucleotides read TGTGCCAGCAGCCAAGAAGTAGCGGTAAACACCGGGGAGCTGTTTTTT.

The chain carries TRBV7-2 and TRBJ2-7; 15 nucleotides line up with TRBD2. V was clipped by 4 bases and J by 8 bases; unmatched bases: 3. The CDR3 covers 14 residues. CDR1 is SGHTA, CDR2 FQGNSA, per germline. The CDR3 loop is CASSSGTSGGKQYF. CDR3 coding DNA: TGTGCCAGCAGCTCCGGGACTAGCGGGGGGAAGCAGTACTTC.

The chain uses TRBV7-3 and TRBJ2-5, with a possible D match to TRBD2 (5 bases). From germline, CDR1 is SGHTA and CDR2 FQGTGA. V was pared by 3 bases and J by 9 bases, with 14 bases between. The CDR3 spans 13 residues. This CDR3 is CASSLGLAQAQYF. In DNA, the CDR3 is TGTGCCAGCAGCTTGGGCCTAGCCCAGGCCCAGTACTTC.

This clone was observed a few times. The V and J genes are TRBV5-6 and TRBJ2-3; D may be TRBD2 (6 bases). CDR1 is SGHDT and CDR2 is YYEEEE in the germline V gene. The CDR3 is made up of 16 amino acids. Trimming took 4 bases from V and 1 from J, leaving 16 bases between them. CDR3 residues: CASSIFGASGTDTQYF. DNA of the CDR3: TGTGCCAGCAGCATCTTTGGGGCTAGCGGCACAGATACGCAGTATTTT.

The chain uses TRBV3-1 (or the pseudogene TRBV3-2) and TRBJ1-1; 7 bases are a match to TRBD1. The CDR3 has 17 residues. V shed 4 bases, J shed 2 bases, and the junction held 13 bases outside the gene matches. CDR1 LGHDT and CDR2 YNNKEL come from the germline V gene (reference sequence). DNA for the CDR3: TGTGCCAGCAGCCGACGAGCAGGAGGGGGCTTAAACACTGAAGCTTTCTTT. Amino acid sequence: CASSRRAGGGLNTEAFF.

The chain recombines TRBV5-1 with TRBJ2-1, with 14 bases that match TRBD2. The junction had 8 bases not matched to a gene; V was cut back by 0 bases and J by 0 bases. In germline, CDR1 is SGHRS, CDR2 YFSETQ. This CDR3 region has 20 residues. CDR3 sequence: CASSLAGTSGGPSSYNEQFF. CDR3 bases: TGCGCCAGCAGCTTGGCCGGGACTAGCGGGGGCCCGAGCTCCTACAATGAGCAGTTCTTC.